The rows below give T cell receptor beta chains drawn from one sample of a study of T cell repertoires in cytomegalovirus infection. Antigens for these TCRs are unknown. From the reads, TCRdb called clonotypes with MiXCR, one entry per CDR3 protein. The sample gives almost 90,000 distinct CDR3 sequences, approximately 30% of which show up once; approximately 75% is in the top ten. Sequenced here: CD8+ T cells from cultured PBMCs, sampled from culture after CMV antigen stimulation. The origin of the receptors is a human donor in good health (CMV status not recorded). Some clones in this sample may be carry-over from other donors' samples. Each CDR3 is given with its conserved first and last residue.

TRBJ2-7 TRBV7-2 CASSSISGGVFYEQYF
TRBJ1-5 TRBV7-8 CASSLLDYSNQPQHF
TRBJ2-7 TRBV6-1 CATRLLQDLYEQYF
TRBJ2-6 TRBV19 CASSMVPGANVLTF
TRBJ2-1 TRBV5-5 CASSSRDRGYNEQFF
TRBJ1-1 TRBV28 CASKMMAGGTEAFF
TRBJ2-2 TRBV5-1 CASSYEGQFTGELFF
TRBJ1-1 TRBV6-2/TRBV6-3 CASSYYDSSEAFF
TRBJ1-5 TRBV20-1 CSARVGGNQPQHF
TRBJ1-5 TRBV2 CASKGMGDVGNQPQHF
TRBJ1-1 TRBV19 CASSIGVQGTEAFF
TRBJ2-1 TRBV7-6 CASSSERDSGNEQFF
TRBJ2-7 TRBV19 CASSIGDSYEQYF
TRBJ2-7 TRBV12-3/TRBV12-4 CASSLWTDSSYEQYF
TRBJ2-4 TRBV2 CASSFLRGQGPNIQYF
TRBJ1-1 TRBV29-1 CSVETGDSTEAFF
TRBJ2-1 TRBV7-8 CASSLEGGRNEQFF
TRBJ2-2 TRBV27 CASSEGYTGELFF
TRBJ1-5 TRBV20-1 CSARMTSSNQPQHF
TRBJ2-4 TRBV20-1 CSAGTGGLGKNIQYF
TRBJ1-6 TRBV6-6 CASSYLRTDSPLHF
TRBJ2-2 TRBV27 CASTLGGGYTGELFF
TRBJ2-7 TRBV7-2 CASSWTGTTGEQYF
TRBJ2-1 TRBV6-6 CASSYLGQGPNNEQFF
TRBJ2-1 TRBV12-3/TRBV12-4 CASSPSGGTYNEQFF
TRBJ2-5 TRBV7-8 CASSLDGTGAQYF
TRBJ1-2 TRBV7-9 CASSHSNEAYGYTF
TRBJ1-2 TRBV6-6 CASSYDRVTFYGYTF
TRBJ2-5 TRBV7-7 CASSPGGGGGETQYF
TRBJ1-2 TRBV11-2 CASSTSGGGYGYTF
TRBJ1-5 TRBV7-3 CASSPSTRRYNQPQHF
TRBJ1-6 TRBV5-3 CASSLDLNSPLHF
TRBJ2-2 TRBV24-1 CATSARDAGNTGELFF
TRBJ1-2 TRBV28 CASSLPLHRWDGYGYTF
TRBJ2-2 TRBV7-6 CASRLASGELFF
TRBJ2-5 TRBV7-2 CASSHRTEILETQYF
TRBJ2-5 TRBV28 CASSFSWTGGGRETQYF
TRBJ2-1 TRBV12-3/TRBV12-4 CASSFTSGGNEQFF
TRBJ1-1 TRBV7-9 CASSNLGAEAFF
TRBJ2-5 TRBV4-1 CASSPSGVQETQYF
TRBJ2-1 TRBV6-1 CASTGLAGGILGEQFF
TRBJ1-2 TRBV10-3 CAISGGGATYGYTF
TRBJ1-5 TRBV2 CASSEGQAGGYQPQHF
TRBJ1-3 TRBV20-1 CSARLTGFGNTIYF
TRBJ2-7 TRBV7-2 CASSTGSYEQYF
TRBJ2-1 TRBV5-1 CASSLGLAGANEQFF
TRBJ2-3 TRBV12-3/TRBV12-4 CASSSGDTYTSTDTQYF
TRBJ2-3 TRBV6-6 CASSGNSAGTDTQYF
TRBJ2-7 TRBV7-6 CASSLGQAGNYEQYF
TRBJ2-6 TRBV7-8 CASSLRGGTGGGGANVLTF
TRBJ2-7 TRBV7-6 CASSLAIGLAVEQYF
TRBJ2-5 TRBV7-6 CASSSTVLPHQETQYF
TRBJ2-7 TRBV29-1 CSVLRGDSGEQYF
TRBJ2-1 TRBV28 CASSYSIGEQFF
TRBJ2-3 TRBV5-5 CASSLAAATQRTDTQYF
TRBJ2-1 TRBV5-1 CASSSGGDYNEQFF
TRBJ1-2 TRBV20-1 CSAREVGDYGYTF
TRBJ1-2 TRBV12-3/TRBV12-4 CASRTPLGYTF
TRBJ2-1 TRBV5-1 CASSLDSGGASYNEQFF
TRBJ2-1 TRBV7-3 CASSILAGAGGEQFF